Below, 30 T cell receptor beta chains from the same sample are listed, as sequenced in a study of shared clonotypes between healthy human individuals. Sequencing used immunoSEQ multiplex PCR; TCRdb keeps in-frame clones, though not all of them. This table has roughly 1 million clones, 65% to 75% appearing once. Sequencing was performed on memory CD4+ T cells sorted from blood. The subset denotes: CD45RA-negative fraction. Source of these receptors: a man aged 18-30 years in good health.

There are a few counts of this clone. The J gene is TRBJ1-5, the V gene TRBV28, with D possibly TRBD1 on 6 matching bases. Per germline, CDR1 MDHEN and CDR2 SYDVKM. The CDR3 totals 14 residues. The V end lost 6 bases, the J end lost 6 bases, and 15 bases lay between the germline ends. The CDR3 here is CASSPQGTAQPQHF. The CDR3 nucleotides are TGTGCCAGCAGCCCTCAGGGGACGGCTCAGCCCCAGCATTTT.

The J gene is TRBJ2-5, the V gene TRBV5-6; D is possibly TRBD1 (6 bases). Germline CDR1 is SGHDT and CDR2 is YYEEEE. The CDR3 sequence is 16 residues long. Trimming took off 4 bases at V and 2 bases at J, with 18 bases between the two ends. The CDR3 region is CASSPQGAGDQETQYF. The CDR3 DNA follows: TGTGCCAGCAGCCCCCAAGGGGCAGGGGATCAAGAGACCCAGTACTTC.

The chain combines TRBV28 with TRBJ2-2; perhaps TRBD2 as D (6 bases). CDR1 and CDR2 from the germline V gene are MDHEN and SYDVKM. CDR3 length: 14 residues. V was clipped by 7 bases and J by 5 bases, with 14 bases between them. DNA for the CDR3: TGTGCCAGCAAAACGAAGCGGGTAACCGGGGAGCTGTTTTTT. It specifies CASKTKRVTGELFF.

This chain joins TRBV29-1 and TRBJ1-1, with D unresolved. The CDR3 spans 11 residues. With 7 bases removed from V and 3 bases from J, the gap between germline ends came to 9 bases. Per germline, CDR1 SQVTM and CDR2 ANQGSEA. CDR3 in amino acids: CSGEVYTEAFF. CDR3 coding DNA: TGCAGCGGGGAGGTTTACACTGAAGCTTTCTTT.

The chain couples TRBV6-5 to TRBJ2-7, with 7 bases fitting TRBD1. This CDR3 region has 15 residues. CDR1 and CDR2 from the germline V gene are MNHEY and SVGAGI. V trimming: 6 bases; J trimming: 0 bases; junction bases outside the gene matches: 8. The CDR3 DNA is TGTGCCAGCAGCCTGATGACAGGGAACTCCTACGAGCAGTACTTC. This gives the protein CASSLMTGNSYEQYF.

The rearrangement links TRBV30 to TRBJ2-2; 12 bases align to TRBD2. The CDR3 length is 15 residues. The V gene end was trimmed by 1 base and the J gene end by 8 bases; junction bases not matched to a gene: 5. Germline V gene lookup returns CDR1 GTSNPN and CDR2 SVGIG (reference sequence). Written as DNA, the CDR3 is TGTGCCTGGAGTGGACTAGCGGGGGCAGGTGGGGAGCTGTTTTTT. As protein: CAWSGLAGAGGELFF.

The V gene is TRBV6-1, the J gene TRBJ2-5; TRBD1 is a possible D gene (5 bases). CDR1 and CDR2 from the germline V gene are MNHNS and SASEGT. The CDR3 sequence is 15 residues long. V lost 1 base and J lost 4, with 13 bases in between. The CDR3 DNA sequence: TGTGCCAGCAGTGAAGGACAGACCCAGGGAGAGACCCAGTACTTC. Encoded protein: CASSEGQTQGETQYF.

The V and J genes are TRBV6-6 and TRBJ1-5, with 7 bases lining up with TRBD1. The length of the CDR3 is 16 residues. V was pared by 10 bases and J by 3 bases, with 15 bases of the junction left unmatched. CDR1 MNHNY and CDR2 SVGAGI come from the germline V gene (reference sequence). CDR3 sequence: CATYHPRGVLNQPQHF. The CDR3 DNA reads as TGTGCCACCTACCACCCCAGGGGGGTGCTCAATCAGCCCCAGCATTTT.

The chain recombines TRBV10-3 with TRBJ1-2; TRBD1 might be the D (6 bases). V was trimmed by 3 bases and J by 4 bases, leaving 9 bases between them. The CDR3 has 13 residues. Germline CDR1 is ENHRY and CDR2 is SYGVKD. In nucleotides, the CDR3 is TGTGCCATCAGTGAAGGGGGTAGCTATGGCTACACCTTC. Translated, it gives CAISEGGSYGYTF.

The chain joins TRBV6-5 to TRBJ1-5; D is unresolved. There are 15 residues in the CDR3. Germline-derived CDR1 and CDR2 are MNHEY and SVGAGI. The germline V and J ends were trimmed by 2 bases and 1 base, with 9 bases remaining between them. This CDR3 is CASSYDYGSNQPQHF. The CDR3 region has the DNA TGTGCCAGCAGTTACGACTATGGCAGCAATCAGCCCCAGCATTTT.

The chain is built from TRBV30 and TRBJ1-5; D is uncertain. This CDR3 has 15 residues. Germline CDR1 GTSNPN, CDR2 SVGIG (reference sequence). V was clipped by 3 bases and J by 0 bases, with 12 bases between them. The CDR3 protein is CAWSVLAASNQPQHF. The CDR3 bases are TGTGCCTGGAGCGTCTTGGCAGCTAGCAATCAGCCCCAGCATTTT.

CDR3 bases: TGTGCCAGCAGCTTGTCCGTAGGGTCCTATGGCTACACCTTC. Translation gives CASSLSVGSYGYTF. The chain joins TRBV7-2 to TRBJ1-2; D is ambiguous. Between the trimmed V and J ends, which lost 3 bases and 4 bases, there was a span of 12 bases. Germline values: CDR1 SGHTA, CDR2 FQGNSA. This CDR3 is 14 amino acids long.

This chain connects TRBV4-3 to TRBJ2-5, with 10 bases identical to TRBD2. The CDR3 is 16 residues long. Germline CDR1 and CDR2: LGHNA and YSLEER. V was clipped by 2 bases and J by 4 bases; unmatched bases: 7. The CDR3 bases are TGCGCCAGCAGCCAAAGGGCTAGCGGGAGTGGAGAGACCCAGTACTTC. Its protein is CASSQRASGSGETQYF.

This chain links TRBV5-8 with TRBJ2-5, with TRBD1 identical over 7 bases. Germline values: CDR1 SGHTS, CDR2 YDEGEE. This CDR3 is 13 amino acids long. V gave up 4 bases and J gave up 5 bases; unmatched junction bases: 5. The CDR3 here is CASSTDRAETQYF. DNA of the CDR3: TGTGCCAGCAGCACAGACAGGGCGGAGACCCAGTACTTC.

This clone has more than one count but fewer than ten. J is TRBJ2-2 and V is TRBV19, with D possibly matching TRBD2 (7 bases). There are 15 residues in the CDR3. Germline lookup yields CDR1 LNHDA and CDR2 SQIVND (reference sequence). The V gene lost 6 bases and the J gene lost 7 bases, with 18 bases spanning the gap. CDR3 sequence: CASRSGGGNVGELFF. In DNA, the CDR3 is TGTGCCAGTAGATCGGGGGGCGGTAACGTCGGGGAGCTGTTTTTT.

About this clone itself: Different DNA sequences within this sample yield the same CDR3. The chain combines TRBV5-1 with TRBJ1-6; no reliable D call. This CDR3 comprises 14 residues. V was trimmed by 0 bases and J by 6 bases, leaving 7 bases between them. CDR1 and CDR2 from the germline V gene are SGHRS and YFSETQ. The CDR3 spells CASSLGTSNSPLHF. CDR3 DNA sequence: TGCGCCAGCAGCTTGGGGACCAGTAATTCACCCCTCCACTTT.

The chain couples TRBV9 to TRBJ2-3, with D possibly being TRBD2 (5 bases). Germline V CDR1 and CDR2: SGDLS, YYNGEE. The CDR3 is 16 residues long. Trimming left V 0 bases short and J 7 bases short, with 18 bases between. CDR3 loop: CASSVALVPSGNTQYF. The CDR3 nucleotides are TGTGCCAGCAGCGTAGCTTTGGTCCCGTCGGGGAATACGCAGTATTTT. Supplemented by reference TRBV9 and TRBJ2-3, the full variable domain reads DSGVTQTPKHLITATGQRVTLRCSPRSGDLSVYWYQQSLDQGLQFLIQYYNGEERAKGNILERFSAQQFPDLHSELNLSSLELGDSALYFCASSVALVPSGNTQYFGPGTRLTVL.

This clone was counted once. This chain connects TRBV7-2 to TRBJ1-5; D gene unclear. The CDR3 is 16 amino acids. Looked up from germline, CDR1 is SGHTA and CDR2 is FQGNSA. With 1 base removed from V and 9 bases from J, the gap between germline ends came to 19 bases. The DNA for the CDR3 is TGTGCCAGCAGCTTAGGGGCGGCCGGGGAGGGTTCGCCCCAGCATTTT. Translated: CASSLGAAGEGSPQHF.

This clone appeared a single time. The CDR3 region has the DNA TGTGCCAGTAGTTCCGGCAAAGCCAAAAACATTCAGTACTTC. It specifies CASSSGKAKNIQYF. V is TRBV19 and J is TRBJ2-4; no firm D call. V dropped 5 bases and J dropped 0 bases, with 8 bases sitting between them. The CDR3 has 14 amino acids. Germline V gives CDR1 LNHDA, CDR2 SQIVND (reference sequence).

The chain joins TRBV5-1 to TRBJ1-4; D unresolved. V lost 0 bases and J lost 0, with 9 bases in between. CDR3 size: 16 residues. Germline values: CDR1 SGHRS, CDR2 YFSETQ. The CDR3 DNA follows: TGCGCCAGCAGCTTGGAGCCCGGGACAACTAATGAAAAACTGTTTTTT. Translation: CASSLEPGTTNEKLFF.

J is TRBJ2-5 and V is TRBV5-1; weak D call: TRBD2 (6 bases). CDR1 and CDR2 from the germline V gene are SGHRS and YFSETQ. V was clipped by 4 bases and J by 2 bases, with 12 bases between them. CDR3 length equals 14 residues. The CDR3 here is CASSAGGTQETQYF. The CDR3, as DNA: TGCGCCAGCAGCGCGGGCGGGACGCAAGAGACCCAGTACTTC.

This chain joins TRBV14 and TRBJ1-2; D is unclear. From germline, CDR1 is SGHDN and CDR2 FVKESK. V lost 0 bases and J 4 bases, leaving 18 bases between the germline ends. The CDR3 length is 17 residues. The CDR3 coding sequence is TGTGCCAGCAGCCAAGATATATTGGAAAGTAGTTTCTATGGCTACACCTTC. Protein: CASSQDILESSFYGYTF.

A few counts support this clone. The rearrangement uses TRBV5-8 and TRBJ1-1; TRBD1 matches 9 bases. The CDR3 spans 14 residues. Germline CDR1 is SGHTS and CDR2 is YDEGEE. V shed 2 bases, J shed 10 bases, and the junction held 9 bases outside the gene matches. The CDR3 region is CASSLGKGTGSAFF. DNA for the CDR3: TGTGCCAGCAGCTTAGGTAAAGGGACAGGGTCAGCTTTCTTT.

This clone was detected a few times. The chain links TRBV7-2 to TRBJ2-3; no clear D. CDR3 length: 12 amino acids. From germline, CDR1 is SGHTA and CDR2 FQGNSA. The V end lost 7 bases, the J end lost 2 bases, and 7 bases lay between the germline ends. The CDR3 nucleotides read TGTGCCAGCAATCGGAACACAGATACGCAGTATTTT. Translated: CASNRNTDTQYF.

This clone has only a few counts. CDR3 in amino acids: CASSLPVGPGGYTF. Written as DNA, the CDR3 is TGTGCCAGCAGTTTACCCGTGGGGCCAGGGGGCTACACCTTC. The V call is TRBV28, the J call TRBJ1-2, with D possibly matching TRBD1 (5 bases). The germline CDR1 and CDR2 sequences are MDHEN and SYDVKM. The CDR3 extends over 14 amino acids. Deletions cut 2 bases from V and 8 bases from J, with 15 bases between.

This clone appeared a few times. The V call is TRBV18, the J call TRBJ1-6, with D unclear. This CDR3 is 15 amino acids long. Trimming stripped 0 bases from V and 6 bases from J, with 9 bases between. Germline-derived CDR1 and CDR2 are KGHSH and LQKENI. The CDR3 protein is CASSPPPFPNSPLHF. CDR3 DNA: TGTGCCAGCTCACCACCACCATTCCCTAATTCACCCCTCCACTTT.

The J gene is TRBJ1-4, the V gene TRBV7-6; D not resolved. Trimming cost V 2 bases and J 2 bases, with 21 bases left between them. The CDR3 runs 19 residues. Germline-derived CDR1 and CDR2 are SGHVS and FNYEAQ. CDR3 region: CASSLKSSSGPRTNEKLFF. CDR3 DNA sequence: TGTGCCAGCAGCTTAAAATCGTCATCAGGACCTCGCACTAATGAAAAACTGTTTTTT.

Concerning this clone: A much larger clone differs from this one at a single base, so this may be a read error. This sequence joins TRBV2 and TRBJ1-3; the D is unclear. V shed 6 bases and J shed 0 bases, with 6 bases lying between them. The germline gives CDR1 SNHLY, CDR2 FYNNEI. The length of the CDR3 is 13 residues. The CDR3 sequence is CASRPASGNTIYF. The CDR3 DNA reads TGTGCCAGCAGGCCGGCCTCTGGAAACACCATATATTTT.

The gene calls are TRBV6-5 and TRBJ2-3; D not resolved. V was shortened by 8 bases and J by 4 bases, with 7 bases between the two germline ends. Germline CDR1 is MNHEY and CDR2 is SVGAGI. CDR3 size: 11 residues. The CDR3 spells CASRTSDTQYF. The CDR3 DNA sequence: TGTGCCAGCCGGACGTCAGATACGCAGTATTTT.

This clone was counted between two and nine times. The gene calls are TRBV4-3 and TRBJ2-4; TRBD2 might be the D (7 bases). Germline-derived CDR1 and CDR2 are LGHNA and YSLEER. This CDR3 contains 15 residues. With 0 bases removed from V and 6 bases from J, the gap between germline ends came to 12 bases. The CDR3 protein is CASSQEGGAGNIQYF. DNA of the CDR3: TGCGCCAGCAGCCAAGAGGGGGGGGCAGGAAACATTCAGTACTTC.